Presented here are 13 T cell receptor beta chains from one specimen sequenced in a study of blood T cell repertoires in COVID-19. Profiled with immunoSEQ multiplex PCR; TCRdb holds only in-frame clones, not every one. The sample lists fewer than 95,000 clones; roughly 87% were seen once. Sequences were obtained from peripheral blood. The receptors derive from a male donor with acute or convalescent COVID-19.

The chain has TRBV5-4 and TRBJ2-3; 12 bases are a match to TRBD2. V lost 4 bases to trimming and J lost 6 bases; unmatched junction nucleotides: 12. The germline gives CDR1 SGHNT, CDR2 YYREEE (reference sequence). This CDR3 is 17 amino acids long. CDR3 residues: CASSPASGGARSDTQYF. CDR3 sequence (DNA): TGTGCCAGCAGCCCTGCTAGCGGGGGGGCTAGGTCCGATACGCAGTATTTT.

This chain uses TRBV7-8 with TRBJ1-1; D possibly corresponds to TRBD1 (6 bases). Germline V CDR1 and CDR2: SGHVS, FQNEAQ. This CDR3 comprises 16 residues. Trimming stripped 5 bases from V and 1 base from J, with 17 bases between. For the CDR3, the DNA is TGTGCCAGCAGCCCCCTGGTCGGACAGACGAACACTGAAGCTTTCTTT. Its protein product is CASSPLVGQTNTEAFF.

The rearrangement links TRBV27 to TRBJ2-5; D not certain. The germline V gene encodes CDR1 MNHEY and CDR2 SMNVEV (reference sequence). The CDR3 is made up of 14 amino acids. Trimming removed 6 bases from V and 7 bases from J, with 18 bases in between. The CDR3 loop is CASSPSAVVGTQYF. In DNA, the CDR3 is TGTGCCAGCAGCCCAAGTGCGGTCGTGGGGACCCAGTACTTC.

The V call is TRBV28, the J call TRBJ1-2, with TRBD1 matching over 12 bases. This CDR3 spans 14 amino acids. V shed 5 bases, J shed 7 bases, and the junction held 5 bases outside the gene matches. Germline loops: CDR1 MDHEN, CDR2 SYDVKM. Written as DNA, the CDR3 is TGTGCCAGCAGTGTCCCGGGACAGGGGGCTGGCTACACCTTC. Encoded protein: CASSVPGQGAGYTF.

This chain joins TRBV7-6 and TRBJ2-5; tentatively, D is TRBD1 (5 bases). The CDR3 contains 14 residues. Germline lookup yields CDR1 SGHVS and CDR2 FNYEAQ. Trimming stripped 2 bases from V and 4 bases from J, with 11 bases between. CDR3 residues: CASSLNAGSETQYF. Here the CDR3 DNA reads TGTGCCAGCAGCTTAAACGCAGGGTCAGAGACCCAGTACTTC.

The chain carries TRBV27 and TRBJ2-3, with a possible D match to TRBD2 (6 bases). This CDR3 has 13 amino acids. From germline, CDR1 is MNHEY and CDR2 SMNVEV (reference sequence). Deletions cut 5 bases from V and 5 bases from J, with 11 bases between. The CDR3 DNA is TGTGCCAGCAGTCAGTCCGGGGGAGATACGCAGTATTTT. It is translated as CASSQSGGDTQYF.

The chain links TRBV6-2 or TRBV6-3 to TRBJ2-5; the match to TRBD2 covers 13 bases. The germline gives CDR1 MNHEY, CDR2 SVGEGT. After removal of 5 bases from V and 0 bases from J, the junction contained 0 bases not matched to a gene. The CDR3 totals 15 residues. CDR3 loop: CASSGLAGDQETQYF. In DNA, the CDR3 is TGTGCCAGCAGTGGACTAGCGGGGGACCAAGAGACCCAGTACTTC.

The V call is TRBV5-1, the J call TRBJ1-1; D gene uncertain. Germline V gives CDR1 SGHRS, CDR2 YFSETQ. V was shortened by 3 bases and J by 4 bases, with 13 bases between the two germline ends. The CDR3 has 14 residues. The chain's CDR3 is CASSSGLLSTEAFF. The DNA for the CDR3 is TGCGCCAGCAGCTCGGGATTGCTTAGCACTGAAGCTTTCTTT.

CDR3 in DNA: TGTGCCAGTAGTCCCGGCCGGGACAGGAGAAACACCATATATTTT. Amino acids: CASSPGRDRRNTIYF. The V call is TRBV19, the J call TRBJ1-3; TRBD1 agrees at 8 bases. The germline gives CDR1 LNHDA, CDR2 SQIVND (reference sequence). The CDR3 is made up of 15 amino acids. After removal of 5 bases from V and 5 bases from J, the junction contained 8 bases not matched to a gene.

The CDR3 region has the DNA TGCGCCAGCAGCCGTGGGACAGTCATTAATTCACCCCTCCACTTT. The encoded protein is CASSRGTVINSPLHF. The chain is built from TRBV5-1 and TRBJ1-6; 7 nucleotides match TRBD1. The CDR3 is made up of 15 amino acids. V lost 4 bases, J lost 6 bases, and 7 bases stayed unmatched. CDR1 and CDR2 (germline): SGHRS, YFSETQ.

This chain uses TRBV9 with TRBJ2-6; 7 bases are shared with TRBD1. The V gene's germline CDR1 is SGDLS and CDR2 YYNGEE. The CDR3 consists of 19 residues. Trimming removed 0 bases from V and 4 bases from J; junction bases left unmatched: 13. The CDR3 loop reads CASSVESGQPHTGANVLTF. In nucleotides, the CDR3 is TGTGCCAGCAGCGTAGAGTCGGGACAGCCCCATACAGGGGCCAACGTCCTGACTTTC.

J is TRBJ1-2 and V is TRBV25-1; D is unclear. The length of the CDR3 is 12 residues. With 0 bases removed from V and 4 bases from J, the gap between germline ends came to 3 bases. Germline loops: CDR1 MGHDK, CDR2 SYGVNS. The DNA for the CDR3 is TGTGCCAGCAGTGAATACAGCTATGGCTACACCTTC. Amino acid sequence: CASSEYSYGYTF.

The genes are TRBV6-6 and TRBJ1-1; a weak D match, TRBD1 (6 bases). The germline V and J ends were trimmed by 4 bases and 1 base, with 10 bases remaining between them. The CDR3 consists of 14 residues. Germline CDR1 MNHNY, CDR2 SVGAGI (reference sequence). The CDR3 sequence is CASSFKGGNTEAFF. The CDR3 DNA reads TGTGCCAGCAGTTTCAAAGGGGGGAACACTGAAGCTTTCTTT.